These 28 T cell receptor beta chains were sequenced from one sample in a study of T cell responses to AZD1222 COVID-19 vaccine (dated by TCRdb to the early 2020s). Receptor amplification or capture employed the immunoSEQ multiplex PCR assay. The immuneACCESS repertoire file appears here via TCRdb, limited to in-frame rearrangements. These files lack a portion of the clones; in checked studies, under half of the deficit traces to unresolved V genes, and the cause of the others is not known. Recorded for this sample are 120,000 to 150,000 clones; around nine tenths of them occurred a single time. The ten largest clones take up 2.5% to 3% of the sample. The sample's time point label is to be understood as: baseline before first vaccination. The treatment or condition label for this specimen denotes: meningococcal conjugate vaccine given as trial control. The material was peripheral blood, obtained on day 0 of MenACWY control vaccination. These receptors were collected from an adult in good health.

The rearrangement uses TRBV11-2 and TRBJ2-7; 8 bases are a match to TRBD1. Germline V gene lookup returns CDR1 SGHAT and CDR2 FQNNGV. V was pared by 1 base and J by 5 bases, with 10 bases of the junction left unmatched. The CDR3 covers 16 residues. The CDR3 coding sequence is TGTGCCAGCAGCTTAGCCCCCGGACAGGGTACGGACGAGCAGTACTTC. Amino acid sequence: CASSLAPGQGTDEQYF. The full variable domain, its missing parts supplied by reference TRBV11-2 and TRBJ2-7, is EAGVAQSPRYKIIEKRQSVAFWCNPISGHATLYWYQQILGQGPKLLIQFQNNGVVDDSQLPKDRFSAERLKGVDSTLKIQPAKLEDSAVYLCASSLAPGQGTDEQYFGPGTRLTVT.

This clone has a single count. J is TRBJ2-3 and V is TRBV4-1, with 10 bases matching TRBD1. Germline CDR1 reads MGHRA; CDR2 reads YSYEKL. The length of the CDR3 is 17 residues. Trimming removed 2 bases from V and 2 bases from J; junction bases left unmatched: 7. The CDR3 loop reads CASSQRGGTGATDTQYF. Written as DNA, the CDR3 is TGCGCCAGCAGCCAAAGGGGGGGGACAGGGGCCACAGATACGCAGTATTTT.

V and J are TRBV2 and TRBJ2-7, with D maybe TRBD1 (6 bases). There are 14 residues in the CDR3. V lost 6 bases and J lost 2, with 14 bases in between. Looked up from germline, CDR1 is SNHLY and CDR2 is FYNNEI. The CDR3 reads CASSDLRGTYEQYF. CDR3 DNA sequence: TGTGCCAGCAGCGACTTAAGGGGGACCTACGAGCAGTACTTC.

The V call is TRBV15, the J call TRBJ2-7, with a tentative D call TRBD1 (6 bases). The V end lost 3 bases, the J end lost 0 bases, and 24 bases lay between the germline ends. This CDR3 comprises 19 residues. Germline V CDR1 and CDR2: LNHNV, YYDKDF (reference sequence). The CDR3 region has the DNA TGTGCCACCAGCAGTCCTAATGGCCGGGCAGGGACAACCTCCTACGAGCAGTACTTC. Amino acids: CATSSPNGRAGTTSYEQYF. Variable domain in full (rest from reference TRBV15 and TRBJ2-7): DAMVIQNPRYQVTQFGKPVTLSCSQTLNHNVMYWYQQKSSQAPKLLFHYYDKDFNNEADTPDNFQSRRPNTSFCFLDIRSPGLGDTAMYLCATSSPNGRAGTTSYEQYFGPGTRLTVT.

The chain uses TRBV29-1 and TRBJ1-2, with TRBD1 matching over 7 bases. The CDR3 spans 13 residues. CDR1 SQVTM and CDR2 ANQGSEA come from the germline V gene. The CDR3 nucleotides are TGCAGTGAACAGGGGATGCGGGGGTGGGGCTACACCTTC. Protein sequence: CSEQGMRGWGYTF.

CDR3 region: CASGGQGHQPQHF. The DNA of the CDR3 is TGTGCCAGCGGGGGACAGGGGCATCAGCCCCAGCATTTT. The V call is TRBV12-3 or TRBV12-4, the J call TRBJ1-5; 10 nucleotides agree with TRBD1. V was clipped by 8 bases and J by 5 bases; unmatched bases: 3. The CDR3 is made up of 13 amino acids.

This sequence joins TRBV4-1 and TRBJ2-7, with 8 bases lining up with TRBD1. V trimming: 5 bases; J trimming: 5 bases; junction bases outside the gene matches: 11. Germline loops: CDR1 MGHRA, CDR2 YSYEKL. This CDR3 contains 15 residues. CDR3 sequence (DNA): TGCGCCAGCAGCTTTCGAACAGGGGGAAGAGACGAGCAGTACTTC. It yields the protein CASSFRTGGRDEQYF.

The rearrangement links TRBV3-1 (or the pseudogene TRBV3-2) to TRBJ1-4, with unresolved D. Trimming shortened V by 4 bases and J by 3 bases, and 15 bases separated the two germline ends. CDR1 is LGHDT and CDR2 is YNNKEL in the germline V gene (reference sequence). The length of the CDR3 is 16 residues. DNA of the CDR3: TGTGCCAGCAGCCCCCTCGCGACCCTGGCTAATGAAAAACTGTTTTTT. This sequence encodes CASSPLATLANEKLFF.

This clone was recorded once. J is TRBJ1-2 and V is TRBV2; a possible D gene is TRBD1 (5 bases). Between the trimmed V and J ends, which lost 6 bases and 5 bases, there was a span of 19 bases. This CDR3 has 15 residues. The germline V gene encodes CDR1 SNHLY and CDR2 FYNNEI. CDR3 bases: TGTGCCAGCAGACCTCCCCAGGGTAGTGTGTATGGCTACACCTTC. It yields the protein CASRPPQGSVYGYTF.

This chain links TRBV29-1 with TRBJ2-4; 7 bases align to TRBD1. This CDR3 is built from 14 residues. Germline V gene lookup returns CDR1 SQVTM and CDR2 ANQGSEA. The V segment lost 0 bases and the J segment 7 bases; nucleotides outside the gene matches: 6. The chain's CDR3 is CSVEDPTGNNIQYF. CDR3 DNA: TGCAGCGTTGAAGATCCGACAGGGAATAACATTCAGTACTTC. Full variable domain (missing parts from reference TRBV29-1 and TRBJ2-4): SAVISQKPSRDICQRGTSLTIQCQVDSQVTMMFWYRQQPGQSLTLIATANQGSEATYESGFVIDKFPISRPNLTFSTLTVSNMSPEDSSIYLCSVEDPTGNNIQYFGAGTRLSVL.

The rearrangement uses TRBV28 and TRBJ1-5; D gene ambiguous. The germline CDR1 and CDR2 sequences are MDHEN and SYDVKM. The CDR3 totals 15 residues. Trimming pared 9 bases from V and 7 bases from J, leaving 22 bases between. DNA of the CDR3: TGTGCCAGTCTCAGTTTAGGCGGGGAAGGCCAGCCCCAGCATTTT. Amino acid sequence: CASLSLGGEGQPQHF.

V usage is TRBV28 and J usage is TRBJ1-1, with a possible D match to TRBD1 (5 bases). V lost 7 bases to trimming and J lost 5 bases, with 11 bases between them. The germline V gene has CDR1 MDHEN and CDR2 SYDVKM. The CDR3 loop spans 12 amino acids. The CDR3 nucleotides read TGTGCCAGCACGGGAGGGGTTACTGAAGCTTTCTTT. Encoded protein: CASTGGVTEAFF.

Here the CDR3 DNA reads TGCGCCAGCAGCCAATCGGACAGGGCGCACTCTGGGGCCAACGTCCTGACTTTC. This translates into CASSQSDRAHSGANVLTF. The J gene is TRBJ2-6, the V gene TRBV4-1, with 8 bases matching TRBD1. After removal of 2 bases from V and 0 bases from J, the junction contained 6 bases not matched to a gene. The CDR3 runs to 18 residues. Germline lookup yields CDR1 MGHRA and CDR2 YSYEKL.

This chain links TRBV29-1 with TRBJ2-1; D gene uncertain. V was cut by 2 bases and J by 0 bases, with 8 bases left in between. Germline CDR1 SQVTM, CDR2 ANQGSEA. The CDR3 length is 14 residues. CDR3 coding DNA: TGCAGCGTTGAACAGGATTACTCCTACAATGAGCAGTTCTTC. Its translation is CSVEQDYSYNEQFF.

V and J are TRBV7-3 and TRBJ2-1; D assignment may be TRBD1 or TRBD2 (6 bases each). The CDR3 loop spans 14 amino acids. Trimming pared 0 bases from V and 7 bases from J, leaving 10 bases between. Germline V gene data show CDR1 as SGHTA and CDR2 as FQGTGA. CDR3 loop: CASSLTTGTNEQFF. The CDR3 DNA reads as TGTGCCAGCAGCTTAACAACAGGGACTAATGAGCAGTTCTTC.

V gene TRBV19 combines with J gene TRBJ2-7; possible D gene TRBD1, 8 bases. Trimming took off 4 bases at V and 0 bases at J, with 13 bases between the two ends. Germline loops: CDR1 LNHDA, CDR2 SQIVND (reference sequence). This CDR3 contains 15 residues. CDR3 in DNA: TGTGCCAGTAGTAGGGGGGGACAGGACTCCTACGAGCAGTACTTC. This encodes CASSRGGQDSYEQYF.

This clone has just one count. The chain has TRBV10-3 and TRBJ1-1, with 7 bases fitting TRBD1. Germline-derived CDR1 and CDR2 are ENHRY and SYGVKD. V lost 7 bases, J lost 7 bases, and 12 bases stayed unmatched. There are 14 residues in the CDR3. This chain's CDR3 is CAIIRQGQGGEAFF. The CDR3 DNA reads TGTGCCATCATTCGACAGGGCCAAGGGGGTGAAGCTTTCTTT.

V usage is TRBV7-8 and J usage is TRBJ1-4, with 8 bases aligning to TRBD1. The CDR3 is made up of 16 amino acids. Germline V gene sequence: CDR1 SGHVS, CDR2 FQNEAQ. Trimming removed 5 bases from V and 7 bases from J; junction bases left unmatched: 12. The CDR3 nucleotides read TGTGCCAGCAGCCTGGTACAGGGGGTAGCTGGTGAAAAACTGTTTTTT. Translated, it gives CASSLVQGVAGEKLFF.

V is TRBV19 and J is TRBJ1-1; maybe TRBD1 (6 bases). The ends were cut back, 0 bases at V and 2 bases at J, with 13 bases in the middle. The CDR3 covers 16 residues. CDR1 LNHDA and CDR2 SQIVND come from the germline V gene (reference sequence). CDR3 amino acids: CASSIDLGGPNTEAFF. The CDR3 nucleotides are TGTGCCAGTAGTATAGATCTAGGGGGACCAAACACTGAAGCTTTCTTT.

This clone was counted a single time. The sample has other DNA sequences that encode this CDR3 too. This chain uses TRBV20-1 with TRBJ1-2; no clear D gene. The CDR3 length is 10 residues. Germline loops: CDR1 DFQATT, CDR2 SNEGSKA (reference sequence). V was clipped by 6 bases and J by 2 bases, with 4 bases between them. The CDR3 loop reads CSADNYGYTF. The DNA for the CDR3 is TGCAGTGCAGACAACTATGGCTACACCTTC.

This rearrangement joins TRBV16 to TRBJ1-1; D ambiguous. This CDR3 has 16 amino acids. Germline CDR1 and CDR2: KGHSY and FQNENV. V lost 7 bases to trimming and J lost 1 base, with 19 bases between them. DNA of the CDR3: TGTGCCAGCACCGCGAAAGGGATGTTAGAGAACACTGAAGCTTTCTTT. Residues: CASTAKGMLENTEAFF.

J is TRBJ1-5 and V is TRBV28, with D unresolved. Trimming took 4 bases from V and 1 from J, leaving 8 bases between them. The CDR3 has 14 residues. Per germline, CDR1 MDHEN and CDR2 SYDVKM. The CDR3 DNA sequence: TGTGCCAGCAGTTCGGGTTCCAGCAATCAGCCCCAGCATTTT. Encoded protein: CASSSGSSNQPQHF.

The rearrangement joins TRBV15 to TRBJ1-5; maybe TRBD1 (5 bases). The CDR3 is 15 amino acids. V was trimmed by 5 bases and J by 10 bases, leaving 21 bases between them. Germline lookup yields CDR1 LNHNV and CDR2 YYDKDF (reference sequence). CDR3 amino acids: CATSEGEGTYSPQHF. The DNA for the CDR3 is TGTGCCACCAGCGAAGGGGAAGGGACGTATTCTCCCCAGCATTTT.

The table lists this clone with a count of one. The chain employs TRBV24-1 and TRBJ2-1; 11 bases fit TRBD2. The CDR3 has 16 amino acids. V shed 0 bases, J shed 7 bases, and the junction held 4 bases outside the gene matches. Germline CDR1 reads KGHDR; CDR2 reads SFDVKD. CDR3 nucleotide sequence: TGTGCCACCAGTGATTTGGTAGCGGGAGGGCTGAATGAGCAGTTCTTC. This gives the protein CATSDLVAGGLNEQFF.

The V gene is TRBV5-1, the J gene TRBJ2-7, with TRBD2 as a possible D gene (7 bases). The V end was cut by 3 bases, the J end by 5 bases, with 12 bases between. Germline V gene sequence: CDR1 SGHRS, CDR2 YFSETQ. The CDR3 contains 13 residues. CDR3 residues: CASSSGGADEQYF. The CDR3 DNA is TGCGCCAGCAGCTCTGGGGGGGCTGACGAGCAGTACTTC.

The chain recombines TRBV27 with TRBJ2-3; 7 bases are a match to TRBD1. Per the germline V gene, CDR1 is MNHEY and CDR2 is SMNVEV (reference sequence). The CDR3 spans 13 residues. The junction had 6 bases not matched to a gene; V was cut back by 5 bases and J by 7 bases. The CDR3: CASSAGTDYTQYF. For the CDR3, the DNA is TGTGCCAGCAGTGCCGGGACAGACTATACGCAGTATTTT.

This chain uses TRBV10-3 with TRBJ1-1; a possible D gene is TRBD1 (5 bases). The CDR3 is made up of 13 amino acids. The V end was cut by 7 bases, the J end by 3 bases, with 12 bases between. Per germline, CDR1 ENHRY and CDR2 SYGVKD. CDR3 bases: TGTGCCATCACCGAGGGGTCCTACACTGAAGCTTTCTTT. It translates to CAITEGSYTEAFF.

The rearrangement joins TRBV12-3 or TRBV12-4 to TRBJ1-2; D is possibly TRBD1 (6 bases). This CDR3 has 12 residues. Trimming stripped 6 bases from V and 7 bases from J, with 12 bases between. The CDR3 DNA sequence: TGTGCCAGCAGACAGGGTGCCGCTGGCTACACCTTC. Protein sequence: CASRQGAAGYTF.